This entry describes one T cell receptor (beta chain). Sequencing used immunoSEQ multiplex PCR; TCRdb keeps in-frame clones, though not all of them. The repertoire includes more than 70,000 clones, around 92% of them detected once, and 15% to 20% sits in the top ten. This entry is derived from a study of control samples from healthy donors and cancer patients. The CDR3 loop spans 14 amino acids. From germline, CDR1 is SGHNT and CDR2 YYREEE (reference sequence). Trimming stripped 0 bases from V and 0 bases from J, with 6 bases between. The rearrangement links TRBV5-4 to TRBJ2-5; D unresolved. Sequencing used PBMCs. This clonotype was sampled from a man aged 55 to 70 with lung cancer. CDR3 sequence (DNA): TGTGCCAGCAGCTTGGACTTAGACCAAGAGACCCAGTACTTC. Translating it yields CASSLDLDQETQYF.